This entry lists 12 T cell receptor beta chains sequenced from one sample in a study of blood T cell repertoires in COVID-19. Generated by immunoSEQ multiplex PCR, the TCRdb table keeps only in-frame clones and is missing some. The table shows over 200,000 clones, with more than 75% occurring only once. The sequencing sample was made of PBMCs or T cells enriched from blood (not recorded which). All receptors derive from a man aged 18 to 29 who had recovered from COVID-19.

This clone was observed once. This chain links TRBV29-1 with TRBJ2-1; a possible D gene is TRBD1 (6 bases). The germline V gene has CDR1 SQVTM and CDR2 ANQGSEA. The CDR3 sequence is 12 residues long. Trimming stripped 4 bases from V and 6 bases from J, with 10 bases between. The CDR3 sequence: CSVVRGGNEQFF. The CDR3 coding sequence is TGCAGCGTTGTACGAGGGGGCAATGAGCAGTTCTTC.

The V call is TRBV5-4, the J call TRBJ2-7, with 9 nucleotides matching TRBD2. The germline gives CDR1 SGHNT, CDR2 YYREEE (reference sequence). The CDR3 has 18 amino acids. The J segment lost 1 base and the V segment lost 0 bases, leaving 11 bases of the junction unmatched. The CDR3 sequence: CASSLGPSGVGLSYEQYF. CDR3 nucleotides: TGTGCCAGCAGCTTGGGTCCTAGCGGGGTAGGCCTGTCCTACGAGCAGTACTTC.

The chain employs TRBV5-1 and TRBJ2-3; 10 bases fit TRBD2. In germline, CDR1 is SGHRS, CDR2 YFSETQ. V was pared by 6 bases and J by 2 bases, with 3 bases of the junction left unmatched. The CDR3 is 14 amino acids. In nucleotides, the CDR3 is TGCGCCAGCAATAGCGGGGGGATCACAGATACGCAGTATTTT. Its translation: CASNSGGITDTQYF. The complete variable domain, with remaining parts taken from reference TRBV5-1 and TRBJ2-3, reads KAGVTQTPRYLIKTRGQQVTLSCSPISGHRSVSWYQQTPGQGLQFLFEYFSETQRNKGNFPGRFSGRQFSNSRSEMNVSTLELGDSALYLCASNSGGITDTQYFGPGTRLTVL.

In its sample, this clone was seen once. The chain links TRBV11-2 to TRBJ1-2; D may be TRBD1 (6 bases). Looked up from germline, CDR1 is SGHAT and CDR2 is FQNNGV. The CDR3 loop spans 14 amino acids. The V end lost 1 base, the J end lost 5 bases, and 11 bases lay between the germline ends. The CDR3 spells CASSLARGNYGYTF. The CDR3 nucleotides read TGTGCCAGCAGCTTAGCCAGGGGAAATTATGGCTACACCTTC.

The gene calls are TRBV10-1 and TRBJ2-1; 9 nucleotides align to TRBD2. The CDR3 spans 13 residues. Trimming took 0 bases from V and 15 from J; bases not matched to a gene: 6. Germline V gives CDR1 WNHNN, CDR2 SYGVQD (reference sequence). The CDR3 sequence: CASSESIGTSLFF. CDR3 in DNA: TGCGCCAGCAGTGAGTCGATAGGGACTAGCTTGTTCTTC.

The V and J genes are TRBV10-2 and TRBJ2-5, with D perhaps matching TRBD2 (6 bases). Germline V gene sequence: CDR1 WSHSY, CDR2 SAAADI. The V and J ends lost 5 bases and 1 base respectively, with 14 bases between them. CDR3 length equals 15 residues. The CDR3 reads CASSTGRGSQETQYF. The CDR3 nucleotides read TGCGCCAGCAGTACCGGACGGGGGAGCCAAGAGACCCAGTACTTC.

The chain carries TRBV2 and TRBJ2-1, with 9 bases lining up with TRBD2. V dropped 5 bases and J dropped 0; count of bases not matched to a gene: 5. Per the germline V gene, CDR1 is SNHLY and CDR2 is FYNNEI. This CDR3 has 16 amino acids. The CDR3: CASSYDSGSSYNEQFF. CDR3 sequence (DNA): TGTGCCAGCAGTTATGATAGCGGGAGCTCCTACAATGAGCAGTTCTTC.

The chain is built from TRBV19 and TRBJ2-1; 12 bases are a match to TRBD2. CDR1 is LNHDA, CDR2 SQIVND, per germline (reference sequence). The CDR3 has 14 amino acids. V trimming: 6 bases; J trimming: 9 bases; junction bases outside the gene matches: 6. The CDR3 region has the DNA TGTGCCAGTAGCCCGACTAGCGGGAGTGGTGAGCAGTTCTTC. It is translated as CASSPTSGSGEQFF.

This clone was seen a handful of times. The V gene is TRBV6-5, the J gene TRBJ2-1; TRBD2 matches at 7 bases. The J segment lost 8 bases and the V segment lost 6 bases, leaving 10 bases of the junction unmatched. This CDR3 contains 14 residues. The germline gives CDR1 MNHEY, CDR2 SVGAGI. The CDR3 nucleotides read TGTGCCAGCAGCGCTTTGCGGGAGCGGGATGAGCAGTTCTTC. Its translation is CASSALRERDEQFF.

The chain recombines TRBV11-3 with TRBJ2-4; perhaps TRBD1 as D (7 bases). This CDR3 contains 17 residues. CDR1 and CDR2 from the germline V gene are SGHNT and YENEEA. V lost 8 bases, J lost 0 bases, and 20 bases lay in between. The CDR3 protein is CASSGGWDSPAKNIQYF. CDR3 DNA: TGTGCCAGCTCAGGGGGGTGGGACAGTCCAGCCAAAAACATTCAGTACTTC. Using reference TRBV11-3 and TRBJ2-4 for the parts outside the CDR3, the full variable domain is EAGVVQSPRYKIIEKKQPVAFWCNPISGHNTLYWYLQNLGQGPELLIRYENEEAVDDSQLPKDRFSAERLKGVDSTLKIQPAELGDSAVYLCASSGGWDSPAKNIQYFGAGTRLSVL.

This sequence joins TRBV12-5 and TRBJ2-7, with D tentatively TRBD1 (6 bases). The V gene lost 6 bases and the J gene lost 0 bases, with 18 bases spanning the gap. In germline, CDR1 is LGHNT, CDR2 FRNRAP. The CDR3 extends over 16 amino acids. This CDR3 is CASGYTGTDSSYEQYF. Here the CDR3 DNA reads TGTGCTAGTGGGTACACCGGGACGGACAGCTCCTACGAGCAGTACTTC.

The rearrangement joins TRBV7-9 to TRBJ2-2; TRBD2 might be the D (5 bases). Germline CDR1 and CDR2: SEHNR and FQNEAQ (reference sequence). Trimming took 4 bases from V and 7 from J, leaving 10 bases between them. The CDR3 sequence is 13 residues long. CDR3 DNA: TGTGCCAGCAGCTATAAAGGGAGCGGGGAGCTGTTTTTT. This encodes CASSYKGSGELFF. The variable domain in full, with the rest retrieved from reference TRBV7-9 and TRBJ2-2, is DTGVSQNPRHKITKRGQNVTFRCDPISEHNRLYWYRQTLGQGPEFLTYFQNEAQLEKSRLLSDRFSAERPKGSFSTLEIQRTEQGDSAMYLCASSYKGSGELFFGEGSRLTVL.